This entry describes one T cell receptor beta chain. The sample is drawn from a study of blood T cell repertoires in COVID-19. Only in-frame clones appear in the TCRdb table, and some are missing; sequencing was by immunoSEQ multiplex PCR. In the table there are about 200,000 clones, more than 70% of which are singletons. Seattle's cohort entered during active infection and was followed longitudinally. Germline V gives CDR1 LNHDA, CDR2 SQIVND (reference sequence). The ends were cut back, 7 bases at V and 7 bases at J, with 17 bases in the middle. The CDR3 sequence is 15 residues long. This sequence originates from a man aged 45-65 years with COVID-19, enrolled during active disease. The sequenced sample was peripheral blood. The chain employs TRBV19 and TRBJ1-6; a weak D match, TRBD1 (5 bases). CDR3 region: CASIQGAGRNSPLHF. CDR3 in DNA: TGTGCCAGTATCCAGGGAGCGGGAAGAAATTCACCCCTCCACTTT.